The clone carrying this T cell receptor (beta chain) was seen only once. Antigen unknown. These data belong to a study of lymphopenia after photon versus proton radiotherapy. Study-level results: After lymphocyte nadir, photon-treated repertoires showed oligoclonal expansion, especially CD8+ Temra. Relative stability marked proton patients; photon patients lost diversity and naive cells.

The CDR3 runs to 15 residues. Germline V gives CDR1 SNHLY, CDR2 FYNNEI. The junction had 6 bases not matched to a gene; V was cut back by 6 bases and J by 2 bases. The data were produced by immunoSEQ multiplex PCR, yet TCRdb's version contains in-frame clones alone and is incomplete. The repertoire includes 25,000 to 30,000 clones, around 90% of them detected once, and 15% to 20% sits in the top ten. The chain couples TRBV2 to TRBJ2-2; 7 bases fit TRBD1. Material: peripheral blood, obtained from a patient treated with photon-based radiotherapy. The sequence came from a man over 45 with gastric cancer. In DNA form, the CDR3 reads TGTGCCAGCAGCCAGGGACAGATAAACACCGGGGAGCTGTTTTTT. The encoded protein is CASSQGQINTGELFF.